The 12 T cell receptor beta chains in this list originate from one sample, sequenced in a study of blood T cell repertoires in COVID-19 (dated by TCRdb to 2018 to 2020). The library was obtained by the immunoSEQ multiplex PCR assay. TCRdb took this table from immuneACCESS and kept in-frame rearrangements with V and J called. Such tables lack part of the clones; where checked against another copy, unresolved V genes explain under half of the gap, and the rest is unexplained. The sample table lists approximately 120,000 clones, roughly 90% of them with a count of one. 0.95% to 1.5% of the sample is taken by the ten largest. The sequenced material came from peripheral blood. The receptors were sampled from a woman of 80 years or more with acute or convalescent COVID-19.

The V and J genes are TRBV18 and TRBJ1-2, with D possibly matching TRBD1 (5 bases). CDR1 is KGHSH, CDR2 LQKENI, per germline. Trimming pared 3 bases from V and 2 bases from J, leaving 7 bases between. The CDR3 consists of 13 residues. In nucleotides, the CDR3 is TGTGCCAGCTCACCCGACAGAAACTATGGCTACACCTTC. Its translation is CASSPDRNYGYTF.

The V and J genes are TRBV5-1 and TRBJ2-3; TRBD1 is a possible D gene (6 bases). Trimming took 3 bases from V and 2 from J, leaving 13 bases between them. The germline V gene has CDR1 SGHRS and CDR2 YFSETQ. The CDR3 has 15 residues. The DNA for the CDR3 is TGCGCCAGCAGCTGGGGGCGAGCTAACACAGATACGCAGTATTTT. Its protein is CASSWGRANTDTQYF.

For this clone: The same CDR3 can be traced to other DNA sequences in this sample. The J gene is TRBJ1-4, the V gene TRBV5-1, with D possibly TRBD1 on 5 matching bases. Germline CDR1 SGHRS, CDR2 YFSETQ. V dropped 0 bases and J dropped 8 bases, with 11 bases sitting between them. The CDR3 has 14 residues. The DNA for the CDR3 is TGCGCCAGCAGCTTGGGGACGGGGGTGGAAAAACTGTTTTTT. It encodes CASSLGTGVEKLFF. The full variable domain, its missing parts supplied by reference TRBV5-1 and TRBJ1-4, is KAGVTQTPRYLIKTRGQQVTLSCSPISGHRSVSWYQQTPGQGLQFLFEYFSETQRNKGNFPGRFSGRQFSNSRSEMNVSTLELGDSALYLCASSLGTGVEKLFFGSGTQLSVL.

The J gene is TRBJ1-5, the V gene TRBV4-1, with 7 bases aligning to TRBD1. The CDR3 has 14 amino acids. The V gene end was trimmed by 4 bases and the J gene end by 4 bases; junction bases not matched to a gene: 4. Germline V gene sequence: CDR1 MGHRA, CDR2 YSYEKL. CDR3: CASSPETGNQPQHF. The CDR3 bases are TGCGCCAGCAGCCCGGAGACAGGGAATCAGCCCCAGCATTTT.

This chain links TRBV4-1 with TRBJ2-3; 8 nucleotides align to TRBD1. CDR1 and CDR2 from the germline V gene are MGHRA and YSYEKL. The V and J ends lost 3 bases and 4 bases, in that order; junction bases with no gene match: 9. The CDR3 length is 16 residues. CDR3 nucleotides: TGCGCCAGCAGCCATTCTCAGGGGGCAACCTCAGATACGCAGTATTTT. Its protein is CASSHSQGATSDTQYF.

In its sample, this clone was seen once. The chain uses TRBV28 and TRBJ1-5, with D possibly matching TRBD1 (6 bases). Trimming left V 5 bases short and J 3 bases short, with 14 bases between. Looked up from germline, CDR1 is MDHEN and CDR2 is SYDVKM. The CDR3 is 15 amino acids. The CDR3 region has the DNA TGTGCCAGCAGTCGAATAGACAGGAACAATCAGCCCCAGCATTTT. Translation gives CASSRIDRNNQPQHF. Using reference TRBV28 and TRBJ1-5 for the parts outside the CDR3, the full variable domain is DVKVTQSSRYLVKRTGEKVFLECVQDMDHENMFWYRQDPGLGLRLIYFSYDVKMKEKGDIPEGYSVSREKKERFSLILESASTNQTSMYLCASSRIDRNNQPQHFGDGTRLSIL.

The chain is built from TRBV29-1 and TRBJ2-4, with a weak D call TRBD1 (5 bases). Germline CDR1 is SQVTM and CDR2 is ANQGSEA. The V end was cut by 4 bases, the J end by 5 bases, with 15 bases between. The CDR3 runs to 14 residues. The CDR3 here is CSVVGRVAENIQYF. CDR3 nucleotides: TGCAGCGTTGTAGGCAGGGTGGCGGAAAACATTCAGTACTTC.

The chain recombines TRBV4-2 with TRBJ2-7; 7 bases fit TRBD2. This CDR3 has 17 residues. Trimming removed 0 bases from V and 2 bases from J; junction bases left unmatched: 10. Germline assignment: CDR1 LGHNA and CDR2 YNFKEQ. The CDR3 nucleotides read TGTGCCAGCAGCCAAGATGCAGGACTAGTAGCCCCCTACGAGCAGTACTTC. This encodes CASSQDAGLVAPYEQYF.

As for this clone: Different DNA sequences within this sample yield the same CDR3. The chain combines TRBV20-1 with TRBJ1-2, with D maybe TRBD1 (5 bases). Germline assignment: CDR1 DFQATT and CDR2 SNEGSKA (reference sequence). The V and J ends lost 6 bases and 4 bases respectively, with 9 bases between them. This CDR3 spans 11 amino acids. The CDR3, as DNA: TGCAGTGCGACAGACCGCTATGGCTACACCTTC. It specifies CSATDRYGYTF.

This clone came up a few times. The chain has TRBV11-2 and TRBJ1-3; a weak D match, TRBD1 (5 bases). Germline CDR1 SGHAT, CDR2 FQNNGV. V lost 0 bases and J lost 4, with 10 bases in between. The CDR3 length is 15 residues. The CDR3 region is CASSLESGSGNTIYF. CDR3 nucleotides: TGTGCCAGCAGCTTAGAATCAGGGTCAGGAAACACCATATATTTT.

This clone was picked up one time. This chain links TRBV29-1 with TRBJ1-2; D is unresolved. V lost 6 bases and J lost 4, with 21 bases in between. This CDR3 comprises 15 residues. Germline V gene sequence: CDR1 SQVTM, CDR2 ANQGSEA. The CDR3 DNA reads TGCAGCGTCCCCACCTTAATAGGAGGAGCCTATGGCTACACCTTC. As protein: CSVPTLIGGAYGYTF.

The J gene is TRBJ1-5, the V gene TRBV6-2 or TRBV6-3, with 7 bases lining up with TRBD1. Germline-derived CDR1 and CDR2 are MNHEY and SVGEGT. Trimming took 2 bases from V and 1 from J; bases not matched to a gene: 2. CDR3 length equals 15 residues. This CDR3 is CASSYTGQSNQPQHF. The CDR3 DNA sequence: TGTGCCAGCAGTTACACGGGACAGAGCAATCAGCCCCAGCATTTT.